This TCR beta chain is from a study of CD8+ T cells in alopecia areata (dated 2018 in TCRdb). For the wider study: The treated patients, all with moderate-to-severe alopecia areata, were enrolled in an open-label pilot trial of oral tofacitinib given at 5 to 10 mg twice daily. In humans, TCRbeta sequencing was performed on scalp tissue and on sorted CD4+ and CD8+ peripheral blood T cells from healthy controls and from patients with patchy or totalis/universalis alopecia areata. Scalp clonality was compared across normal scalp (n=4), patchy alopecia areata scalp (n=8), and alopecia totalis/universalis scalp (n=8). Biopsies were taken from tofacitinib-treated patients at baseline and again at 4 and 24 weeks into treatment, and several of those patients also had a later scalp biopsy. Amplification of TCRbeta CDR3 regions was done by immunoSEQ multiplex PCR using 35 Vbeta forward primers and 13 Jbeta reverse primers. In both human patients and the C3H/HeJ mouse model, the study applied high-throughput TCRbeta sequencing to look at T cell clonal expansion in alopecia areata. In treated patients, disease severity was measured using the SALT score, which gives the percentage of scalp surface area affected. The RNA source kit depended on sample type: the PAXgene miRNA kit for fixed scalp, the miRNeasy kit for PBMCs, and the RNeasy kit for mouse skin. Tofacitinib was given for 6 to 18 months, followed by 6 months of follow-up off drug to assess delayed response and recurrence.

Library preparation was by the immunoSEQ multiplex PCR assay. RNA was extracted from all samples and reverse transcribed into cDNA as template for TCR sequencing. SuperScript III was used for first-strand cDNA synthesis, primed with a 2:1 mix of oligo-dT and random hexamers. A synthetic immune receptor repertoire was used to measure amplification bias, and any remaining bias was corrected computationally. For the original study's pipeline: Raw reads were preprocessed to remove errors, and CDR3 was defined by IMGT conventions from the conserved cysteine to phenylalanine. Clonality was computed by normalizing Shannon entropy by log2 of the number of productive unique TCRs and subtracting the result from 1. Scalp TCRbeta sequences were cross-referenced with sorted blood CD4 and CD8 repertoires so that the CD4 or CD8 identity of scalp clones could be inferred. TCRdb mirrors the immuneACCESS table, restricted to in-frame sequences. Some clones are absent from its copies; in checked studies, under half trace to an unresolved V gene, and the reason for the others is unknown. V, J and clone size were drawn from that table, and D and trimming were deduced from the DNA. The sample table lists about 39,000 clones, less than 70% of them with a count of one. Roughly 22% of the sample is taken by the ten largest.

As for this clone: Its antigen is still unknown. Qualities for individual bases were not recorded, and no much larger clone is one base off. Other DNA sequences of this sample code for an identical CDR3.

Study-wide findings and limitations: Compared with normal scalp, lesional scalp, particularly in alopecia totalis/universalis, had higher clonality and more expanded CD8+ clones, which suggests antigenic drive. During tofacitinib treatment, many expanded lesional clones remained in scalp and blood, and this persistence may partly explain relapse after treatment is stopped. Unlike mouse skin, where gammadelta T cells dominate, normal human skin contains resident alphabeta T cells that get sequenced too, which complicates analysis of the scalp TCR repertoire. Scalp clonality and the number of expanded CD8+ clones among the top 100 scalp clones were significantly decreased by tofacitinib. Shared TCR sequences between patients were less evident than in mice, which may be partly attributable to HLA diversity in the patient population. Because the treated cohort was small and had just a single nonresponder, larger studies are needed to establish links between baseline CD8+ expansion and response.

Trimming accounts for 6 bases at V and 4 bases at J, while the number of junction bases matched to no gene is 5. The CDR3 starts with the cysteine, ends with the phenylalanine, and has 13 residues. Kept here is only the CDR3 DNA, which spans 39 bases and is read in frame from base 1. CDR1 SQVTM and CDR2 ANQGSEA are derived from the germline V gene. This specimen's time point label, per the study, means: around 29 days on oral tofacitinib. In light of the paper, this sample's treatment or condition label describes: oral pan-JAK inhibitor, 5-10 mg twice daily. From alopecia areata patients, peripheral blood was collected along with lesional scalp punch biopsies. After PBMCs were isolated by density centrifugation and stained for CD3, CD4 and CD8, a FACSAria was used to sort CD4+ and CD8+ T cells.

This receptor chain uses TRBV29-1 and TRBJ2-1; 8 bases in the middle match TRBD2. Sequenced here: CD8+ T cells sorted from blood, sampled at week 4, from a patient treated with tofacitinib. The source is a human donor with alopecia areata. At the DNA level, the sequence is TGCAGCGTCGCGGGGGGCCTTTACAATGAGCAGTTCTTC. Translated, this is CSVAGGLYNEQFF.